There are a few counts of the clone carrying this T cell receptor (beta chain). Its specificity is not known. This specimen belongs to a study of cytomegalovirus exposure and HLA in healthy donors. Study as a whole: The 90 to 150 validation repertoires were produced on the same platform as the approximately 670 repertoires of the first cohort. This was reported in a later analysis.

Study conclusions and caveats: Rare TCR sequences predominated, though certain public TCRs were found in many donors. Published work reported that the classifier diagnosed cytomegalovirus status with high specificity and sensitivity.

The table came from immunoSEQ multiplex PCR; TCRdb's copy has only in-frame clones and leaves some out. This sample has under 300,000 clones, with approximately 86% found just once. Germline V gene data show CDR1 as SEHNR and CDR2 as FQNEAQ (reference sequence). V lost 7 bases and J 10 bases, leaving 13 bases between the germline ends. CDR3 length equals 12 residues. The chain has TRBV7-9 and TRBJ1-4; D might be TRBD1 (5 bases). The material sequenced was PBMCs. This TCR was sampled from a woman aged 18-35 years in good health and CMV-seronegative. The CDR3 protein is CASNSVGGKLFF. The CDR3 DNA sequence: TGTGCCAGCAATTCAGTCGGGGGAAAACTGTTTTTT.